This T cell receptor beta chain was sequenced during a study of blood T cell repertoires in COVID-19. This CDR3 region has 14 residues. J gave up 3 bases and V 7 bases, and 5 bases lay outside the gene matches. Germline V gene sequence: CDR1 LGHDT, CDR2 YNNKEL (reference sequence). Clones were read by immunoSEQ multiplex PCR, and TCRdb kept only the in-frame ones, dropping some. This table holds approximately 280,000 clones, 86% found once. The sample was PBMCs or T cells enriched from blood (not recorded which). The clonotype comes from a woman between 18 and 29 years old who had recovered from COVID-19. The rearrangement joins TRBV3-1 (or the pseudogene TRBV3-2) to TRBJ1-1, with 10 bases fitting TRBD1. DNA for the CDR3: TGTGCCAGCAACGCCGGGACAGGGGACACTGAAGCTTTCTTT. As protein: CASNAGTGDTEAFF.